One sample yielded the 6 T cell receptor beta chains listed below, sequenced in a study of Ad26.COV2.S vaccination and SARS-CoV-2 variants. Sequencing used immunoSEQ multiplex PCR; TCRdb keeps in-frame clones, though not all of them. The sample gives 300,000 to 400,000 clones, 80% to 90% of which show up once; roughly 3.3% is in the top ten. Treatment specified: around 19 received Ad26.COV2.S at low or high dose, single or two shots; 5 received placebo; per-sample allocation not given. Day 63 after the first vaccine or placebo injection was the time point for sampling. Sample: peripheral blood, taken in a trial of Ad26.COV2.S vaccine versus placebo. These receptors all come from a person between 18 and 60 years old who received the Ad26.COV2.S COVID-19 vaccine or a placebo.

This clone was picked up one time. V gene TRBV6-5 combines with J gene TRBJ2-5; 8 bases are a match to TRBD2. The junction had 11 bases not matched to a gene; V was cut back by 10 bases and J by 1 base. The germline gives CDR1 MNHEY, CDR2 SVGAGI. This CDR3 is built from 15 residues. In nucleotides, the CDR3 is TGTGCCACGGGGGGGGGCCCCTATCCCCAAGAGACCCAGTACTTC. Residues: CATGGGPYPQETQYF.

V usage is TRBV28 and J usage is TRBJ2-7; possibly TRBD2 for D (6 bases). CDR1 and CDR2 (germline): MDHEN, SYDVKM. There are 15 residues in the CDR3. Trimming pared 6 bases from V and 3 bases from J, leaving 18 bases between. The CDR3 here is CASRSSGSPSYEQYF. In DNA form, the CDR3 reads TGTGCCAGCAGGAGTTCCGGGAGCCCCAGCTACGAGCAGTACTTC. The whole variable domain, remainder taken from reference TRBV28 and TRBJ2-7, is DVKVTQSSRYLVKRTGEKVFLECVQDMDHENMFWYRQDPGLGLRLIYFSYDVKMKEKGDIPEGYSVSREKKERFSLILESASTNQTSMYLCASRSSGSPSYEQYFGPGTRLTVT.

The rearrangement links TRBV3-1 (or the pseudogene TRBV3-2) to TRBJ2-7; 7 nucleotides align to TRBD2. The CDR3 extends over 14 amino acids. The J segment lost 0 bases and the V segment lost 10 bases, leaving 9 bases of the junction unmatched. Germline V CDR1 and CDR2: LGHDT, YNNKEL (reference sequence). CDR3 residues: CATAIASGSYEQYF. CDR3 sequence (DNA): TGTGCCACCGCCATTGCTAGCGGCTCCTACGAGCAGTACTTC.

Remarks on this clone: Other DNA sequences of this sample code for an identical CDR3. This rearrangement joins TRBV20-1 to TRBJ2-3, with D perhaps matching TRBD1 or TRBD2 (5 bases each). V gave up 6 bases and J gave up 3 bases, with 7 bases separating them. Germline CDR1 DFQATT, CDR2 SNEGSKA (reference sequence). The length of the CDR3 is 11 residues. The CDR3 DNA is TGCAGTGCGGGACGAACAGATACGCAGTATTTT. This gives the protein CSAGRTDTQYF.

V gene TRBV10-2 combines with J gene TRBJ2-1; 11 nucleotides align to TRBD2. The V gene end was trimmed by 7 bases and the J gene end by 6 bases; junction bases not matched to a gene: 8. The CDR3 consists of 15 residues. Germline CDR1 WSHSY, CDR2 SAAADI. CDR3 nucleotide sequence: TGCGCCAGCAACCTTAGCGGGAGGGCCCCCAATGAGCAGTTCTTC. Encoded protein: CASNLSGRAPNEQFF.

The CDR3 loop is CASSMGTGSRETQYF. As DNA, the CDR3 is TGTGCCAGTAGTATGGGGACGGGGTCCCGGGAGACCCAGTACTTC. V and J are TRBV19 and TRBJ2-5; D tentatively fits TRBD1 or TRBD2 (5 bases each). Per germline, CDR1 LNHDA and CDR2 SQIVND (reference sequence). The CDR3 runs 15 residues. Trimming removed 3 bases at V and 5 bases at J, with 16 bases between.